A single sample is the source of the 8 T cell receptor beta chains below, sequenced in a study of blood T cell repertoires in COVID-19. Sequenced by immunoSEQ multiplex PCR; TCRdb stores in-frame clones only, minus some. The table lists approximately 190,000 clones, around four fifths of them singletons, with around 6.1% in the top ten. Sequenced material: peripheral blood. The source of these receptors is a woman aged 40 to 50 with acute or convalescent COVID-19.

The chain carries TRBV7-9 and TRBJ2-7, with a tentative D call TRBD2 (5 bases). This CDR3 is built from 16 residues. V lost 1 base, J lost 2 bases, and 15 bases lay in between. Germline CDR1 is SEHNR and CDR2 is FQNEAQ (reference sequence). The CDR3 bases are TGTGCCAGCAGCTTAGGGACGGGGAGAACCACCTACGAGCAGTACTTC. It specifies CASSLGTGRTTYEQYF.

This clone was detected once. The chain employs TRBV24-1 and TRBJ2-3, with 8 bases that match TRBD2. The CDR3 extends over 16 amino acids. Germline V gene lookup returns CDR1 KGHDR and CDR2 SFDVKD. J lost 5 bases, V lost 3 bases, and 9 bases had no gene match. CDR3 loop: CATSDRVGRAIDTQYF. The CDR3 DNA sequence: TGTGCCACCAGTGATCGAGTCGGGAGGGCCATAGATACGCAGTATTTT.

The chain recombines TRBV6-5 with TRBJ2-3, with D hard to call. Per the germline V gene, CDR1 is MNHEY and CDR2 is SVGAGI. Trimming removed 2 bases at V and 2 bases at J, with 8 bases between. This CDR3 contains 14 residues. The chain's CDR3 is CASSYAATTDTQYF. In nucleotides, the CDR3 is TGTGCCAGCAGTTACGCGGCTACCACAGATACGCAGTATTTT.

V and J are TRBV24-1 and TRBJ2-1; perhaps TRBD2 as D (6 bases). CDR1 KGHDR and CDR2 SFDVKD come from the germline V gene. The CDR3 loop spans 16 amino acids. The V gene lost 0 bases and the J gene lost 6 bases, with 14 bases spanning the gap. The chain's CDR3 is CATSDLSDGSGNEQFF. Written as DNA, the CDR3 is TGTGCCACCAGTGATTTGTCTGACGGGAGCGGCAATGAGCAGTTCTTC.

The gene calls are TRBV19 and TRBJ1-3; D gene uncertain. The CDR3 runs 14 residues. Germline CDR1 reads LNHDA; CDR2 reads SQIVND (reference sequence). V dropped 5 bases and J dropped 0 bases, with 8 bases sitting between them. The CDR3 DNA sequence: TGTGCCAGTAGTCGCGGGGACTCTGGAAACACCATATATTTT. It translates to CASSRGDSGNTIYF.

This chain connects TRBV5-4 to TRBJ1-1; 8 bases agree with TRBD1. V shed 2 bases and J 3 bases; nucleotides not matched to a gene: 3. This CDR3 has 14 amino acids. Per germline, CDR1 SGHNT and CDR2 YYREEE (reference sequence). DNA for the CDR3: TGTGCCAGCAGCTTACACAGGGGGGACACTGAAGCTTTCTTT. Translation: CASSLHRGDTEAFF.

The chain employs TRBV9 and TRBJ1-6, with D unclear. With 0 bases removed from V and 8 bases from J, the gap between germline ends came to 9 bases. CDR3 length equals 14 residues. CDR1 SGDLS and CDR2 YYNGEE come from the germline V gene. This chain's CDR3 is CASSVGGNDSPLHF. The DNA of the CDR3 is TGTGCCAGCAGCGTAGGAGGGAACGATTCACCCCTCCACTTT.

This rearrangement joins TRBV19 to TRBJ1-6; 8 positions match TRBD1. This CDR3 spans 15 amino acids. J gave up 7 bases and V 6 bases, and 8 bases lay outside the gene matches. CDR1 and CDR2 (germline): LNHDA, SQIVND (reference sequence). The CDR3 region has the DNA TGTGCCAGTAGCCCCCAGGGGGCTGGAAATTCACCCCTCCACTTT. Protein product: CASSPQGAGNSPLHF.